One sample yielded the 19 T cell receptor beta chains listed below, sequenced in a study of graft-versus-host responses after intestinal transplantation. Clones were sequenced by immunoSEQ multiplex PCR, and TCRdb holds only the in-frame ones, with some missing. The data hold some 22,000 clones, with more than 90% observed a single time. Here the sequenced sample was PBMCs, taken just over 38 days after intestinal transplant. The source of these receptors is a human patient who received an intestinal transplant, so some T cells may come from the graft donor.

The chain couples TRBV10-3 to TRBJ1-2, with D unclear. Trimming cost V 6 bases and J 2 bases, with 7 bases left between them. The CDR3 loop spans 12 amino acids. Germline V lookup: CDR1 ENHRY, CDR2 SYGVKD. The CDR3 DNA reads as TGTGCCATCAGGACCTCAAACTATGGCTACACCTTC. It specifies CAIRTSNYGYTF.

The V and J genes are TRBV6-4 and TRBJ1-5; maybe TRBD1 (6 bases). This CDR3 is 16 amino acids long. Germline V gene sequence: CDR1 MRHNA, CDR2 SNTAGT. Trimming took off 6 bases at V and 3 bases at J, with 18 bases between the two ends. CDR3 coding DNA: TGTGCCAGCAGCTTGACGTTTACAGGGCACAATCAGCCCCAGCATTTT. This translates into CASSLTFTGHNQPQHF.

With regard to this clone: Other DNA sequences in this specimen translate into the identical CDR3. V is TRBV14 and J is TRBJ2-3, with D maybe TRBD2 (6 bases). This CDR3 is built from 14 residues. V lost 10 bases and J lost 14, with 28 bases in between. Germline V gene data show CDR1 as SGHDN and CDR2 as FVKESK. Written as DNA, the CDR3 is TGTGCCACCCTAAGGAGGGCACCCAGACCCGCGTTGTATTTT. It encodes CATLRRAPRPALYF.

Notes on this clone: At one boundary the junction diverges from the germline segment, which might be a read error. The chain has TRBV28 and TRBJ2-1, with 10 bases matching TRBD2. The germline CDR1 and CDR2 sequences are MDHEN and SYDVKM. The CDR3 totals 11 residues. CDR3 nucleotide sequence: TGTGCCAGCAGTATTAGCGGGAGGAGAGTCTTC. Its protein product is CASSISGRRVF.

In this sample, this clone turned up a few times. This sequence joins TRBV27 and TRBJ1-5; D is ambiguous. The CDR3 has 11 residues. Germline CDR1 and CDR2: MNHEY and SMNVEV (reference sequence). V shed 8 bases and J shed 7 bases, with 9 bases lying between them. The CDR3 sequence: CASGREQPQHF. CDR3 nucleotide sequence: TGTGCCAGCGGGAGGGAGCAGCCCCAGCATTTT.

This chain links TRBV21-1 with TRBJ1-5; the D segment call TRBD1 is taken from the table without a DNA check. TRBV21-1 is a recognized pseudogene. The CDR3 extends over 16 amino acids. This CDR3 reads CASSKGTEGSNQPQHF. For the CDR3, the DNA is TGTGCCAGCAGCAAAGGGACAGAGGGTAGCAATCAGCCCCAGCATTTT.

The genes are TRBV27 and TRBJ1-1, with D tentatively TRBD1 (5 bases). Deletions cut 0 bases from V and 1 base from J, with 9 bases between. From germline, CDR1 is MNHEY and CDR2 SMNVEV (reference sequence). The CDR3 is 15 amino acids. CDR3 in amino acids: CASSLSAGTNTEAFF. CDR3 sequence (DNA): TGTGCCAGCAGTTTATCTGCAGGGACGAACACTGAAGCTTTCTTT.

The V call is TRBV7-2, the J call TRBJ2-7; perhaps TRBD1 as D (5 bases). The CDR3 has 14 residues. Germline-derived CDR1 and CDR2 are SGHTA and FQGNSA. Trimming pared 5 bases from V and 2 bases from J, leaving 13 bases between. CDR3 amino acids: CASSIQGPPYEQYF. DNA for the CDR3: TGTGCCAGCAGCATCCAGGGTCCCCCCTACGAGCAGTACTTC.

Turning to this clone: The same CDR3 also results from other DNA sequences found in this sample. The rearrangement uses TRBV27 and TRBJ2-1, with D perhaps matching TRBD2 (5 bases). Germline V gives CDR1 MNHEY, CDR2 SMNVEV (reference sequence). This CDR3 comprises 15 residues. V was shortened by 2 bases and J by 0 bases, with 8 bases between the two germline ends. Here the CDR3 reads CASSLSGSSYNEQFF. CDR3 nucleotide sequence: TGTGCCAGCAGTTTAAGCGGAAGCTCCTACAATGAGCAGTTCTTC.

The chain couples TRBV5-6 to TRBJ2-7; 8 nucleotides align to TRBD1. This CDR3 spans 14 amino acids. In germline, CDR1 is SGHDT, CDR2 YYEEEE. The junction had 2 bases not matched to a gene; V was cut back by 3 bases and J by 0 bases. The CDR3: CASSWGTGSYEQYF. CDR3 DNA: TGTGCCAGCAGCTGGGGGACAGGCTCCTACGAGCAGTACTTC.

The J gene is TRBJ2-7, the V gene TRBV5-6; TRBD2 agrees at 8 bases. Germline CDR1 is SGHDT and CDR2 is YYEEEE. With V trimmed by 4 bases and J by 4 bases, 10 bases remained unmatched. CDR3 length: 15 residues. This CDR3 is CASSTLAGPRYEQYF. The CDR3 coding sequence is TGTGCCAGCAGCACGTTAGCGGGACCCCGATACGAGCAGTACTTC. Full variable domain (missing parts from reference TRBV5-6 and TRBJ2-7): DAGVTQSPTHLIKTRGQQVTLRCSPKSGHDTVSWYQQALGQGPQFIFQYYEEEERQRGNFPDRFSGHQFPNYSSELNVNALLLGDSALYLCASSTLAGPRYEQYFGPGTRLTVT.

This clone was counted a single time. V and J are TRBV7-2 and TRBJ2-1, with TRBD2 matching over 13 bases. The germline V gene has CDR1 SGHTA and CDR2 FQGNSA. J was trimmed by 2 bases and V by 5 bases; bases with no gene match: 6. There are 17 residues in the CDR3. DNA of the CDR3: TGTGCCAGCAGCCCGAGAGGACTAGCGGGAGCCTACAATGAGCAGTTCTTC. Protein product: CASSPRGLAGAYNEQFF. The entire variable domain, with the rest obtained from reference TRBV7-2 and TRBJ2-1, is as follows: GAGVSQSPSNKVTEKGKDVELRCDPISGHTALYWYRQSLGQGLEFLIYFQGNSAPDKSGLPSDRFSAERTGGSVSTLTIQRTQQEDSAVYLCASSPRGLAGAYNEQFFGPGTRLTVL.

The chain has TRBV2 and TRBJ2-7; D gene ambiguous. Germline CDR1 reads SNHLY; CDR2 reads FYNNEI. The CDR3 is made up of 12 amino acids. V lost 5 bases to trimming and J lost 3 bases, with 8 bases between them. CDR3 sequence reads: CASSRSSYEQYF. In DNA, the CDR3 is TGTGCCAGCAGTCGGTCTAGCTACGAGCAGTACTTC.

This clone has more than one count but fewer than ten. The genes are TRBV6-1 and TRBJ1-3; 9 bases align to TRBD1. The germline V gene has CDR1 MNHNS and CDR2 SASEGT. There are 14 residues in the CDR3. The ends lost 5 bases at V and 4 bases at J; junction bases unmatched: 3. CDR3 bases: TGTGCCAGCAGTCCCACAGGGGGCGGAAACACCATATATTTT. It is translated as CASSPTGGGNTIYF.

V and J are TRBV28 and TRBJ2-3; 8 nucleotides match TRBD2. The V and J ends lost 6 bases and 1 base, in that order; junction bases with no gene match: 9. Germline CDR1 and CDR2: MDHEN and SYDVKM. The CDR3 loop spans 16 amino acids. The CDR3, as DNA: TGTGCCAGCAGCCGTCTTGAGACTAGCGGCACAGATACGCAGTATTTT. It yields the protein CASSRLETSGTDTQYF.

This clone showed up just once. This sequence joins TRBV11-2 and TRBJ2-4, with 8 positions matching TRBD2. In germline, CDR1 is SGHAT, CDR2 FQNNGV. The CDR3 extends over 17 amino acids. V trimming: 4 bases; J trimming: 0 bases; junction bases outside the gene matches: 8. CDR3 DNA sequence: TGTGCCAGCAGCTCGACTCCGGGGGGGTTAGCCAAAAACATTCAGTACTTC. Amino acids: CASSSTPGGLAKNIQYF. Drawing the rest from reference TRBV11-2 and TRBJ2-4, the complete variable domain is EAGVAQSPRYKIIEKRQSVAFWCNPISGHATLYWYQQILGQGPKLLIQFQNNGVVDDSQLPKDRFSAERLKGVDSTLKIQPAKLEDSAVYLCASSSTPGGLAKNIQYFGAGTRLSVL.

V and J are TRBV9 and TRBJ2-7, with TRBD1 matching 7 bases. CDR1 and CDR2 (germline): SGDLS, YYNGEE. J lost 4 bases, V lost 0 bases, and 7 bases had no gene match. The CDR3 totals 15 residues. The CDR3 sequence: CASSVGGGADYEQYF. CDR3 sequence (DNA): TGTGCCAGCAGCGTAGGAGGGGGCGCTGATTACGAGCAGTACTTC. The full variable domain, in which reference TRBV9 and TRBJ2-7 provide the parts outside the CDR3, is DSGVTQTPKHLITATGQRVTLRCSPRSGDLSVYWYQQSLDQGLQFLIQYYNGEERAKGNILERFSAQQFPDLHSELNLSSLELGDSALYFCASSVGGGADYEQYFGPGTRLTVT.

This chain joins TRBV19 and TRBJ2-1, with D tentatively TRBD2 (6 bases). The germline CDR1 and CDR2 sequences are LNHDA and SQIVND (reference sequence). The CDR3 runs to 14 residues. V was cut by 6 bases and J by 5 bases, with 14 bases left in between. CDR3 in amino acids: CASSTSWGDNEQFF. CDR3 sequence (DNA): TGTGCCAGTAGCACCTCGTGGGGGGACAATGAGCAGTTCTTC.

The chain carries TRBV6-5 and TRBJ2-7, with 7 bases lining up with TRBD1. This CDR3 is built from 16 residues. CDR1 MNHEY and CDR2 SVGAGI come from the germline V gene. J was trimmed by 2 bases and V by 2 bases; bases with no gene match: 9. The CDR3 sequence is CASSYPDRVKTYEQYF. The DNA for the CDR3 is TGTGCCAGCAGTTACCCAGACAGGGTTAAAACCTACGAGCAGTACTTC.